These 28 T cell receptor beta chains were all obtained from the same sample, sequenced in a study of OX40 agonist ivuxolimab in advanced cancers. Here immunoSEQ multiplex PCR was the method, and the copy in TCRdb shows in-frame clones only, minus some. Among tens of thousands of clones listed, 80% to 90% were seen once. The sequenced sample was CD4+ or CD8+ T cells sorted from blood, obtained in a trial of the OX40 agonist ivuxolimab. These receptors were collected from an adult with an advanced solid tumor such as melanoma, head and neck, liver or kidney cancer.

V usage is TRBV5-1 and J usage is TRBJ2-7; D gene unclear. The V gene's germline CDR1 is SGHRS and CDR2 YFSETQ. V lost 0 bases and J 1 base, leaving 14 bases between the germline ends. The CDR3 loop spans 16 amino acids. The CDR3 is CASSLDSFTFSYEQYF. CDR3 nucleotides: TGCGCCAGCAGCTTGGATAGTTTTACATTTTCCTACGAGCAGTACTTC. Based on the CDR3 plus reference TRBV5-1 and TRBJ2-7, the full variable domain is KAGVTQTPRYLIKTRGQQVTLSCSPISGHRSVSWYQQTPGQGLQFLFEYFSETQRNKGNFPGRFSGRQFSNSRSEMNVSTLELGDSALYLCASSLDSFTFSYEQYFGPGTRLTVT.

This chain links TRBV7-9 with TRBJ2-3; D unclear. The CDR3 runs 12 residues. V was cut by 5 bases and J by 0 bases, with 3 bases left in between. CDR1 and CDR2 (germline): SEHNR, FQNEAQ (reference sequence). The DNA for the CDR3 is TGTGCCAGCAGCCCAAGCACAGATACGCAGTATTTT. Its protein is CASSPSTDTQYF.

The CDR3 loop is CASSHVRLAGFEQFF. DNA for the CDR3: TGTGCCAGCAGCCATGTCAGGCTAGCGGGATTTGAGCAGTTCTTC. This rearrangement joins TRBV13 to TRBJ2-1, with 9 bases aligning to TRBD2. The CDR3 runs 15 residues. Germline CDR1 reads PRHDT; CDR2 reads FYEKMQ (reference sequence). V lost 5 bases, J lost 9 bases, and 11 bases stayed unmatched. The full variable domain, rest sourced from reference TRBV13 and TRBJ2-1, is AAGVIQSPRHLIKEKRETATLKCYPIPRHDTVYWYQQGPGQDPQFLISFYEKMQSDKGSIPDRFSAQQFSDYHSELNMSSLELGDSALYFCASSHVRLAGFEQFFGPGTRLTVL.

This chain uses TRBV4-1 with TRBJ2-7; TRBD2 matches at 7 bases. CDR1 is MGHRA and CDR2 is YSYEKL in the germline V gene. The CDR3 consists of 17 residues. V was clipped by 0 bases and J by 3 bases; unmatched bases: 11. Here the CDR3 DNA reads TGCGCCAGCAGCCAAGATTGGTCCGGGCTAGCGGACTACGAGCAGTACTTC. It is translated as CASSQDWSGLADYEQYF.

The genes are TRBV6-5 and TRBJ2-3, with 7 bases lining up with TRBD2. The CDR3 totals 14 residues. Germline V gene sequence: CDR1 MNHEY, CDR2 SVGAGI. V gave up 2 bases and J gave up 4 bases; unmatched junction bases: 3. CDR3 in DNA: TGTGCCAGCAGTTACGGGGGGGAGGCAGATACGCAGTATTTT. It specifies CASSYGGEADTQYF.

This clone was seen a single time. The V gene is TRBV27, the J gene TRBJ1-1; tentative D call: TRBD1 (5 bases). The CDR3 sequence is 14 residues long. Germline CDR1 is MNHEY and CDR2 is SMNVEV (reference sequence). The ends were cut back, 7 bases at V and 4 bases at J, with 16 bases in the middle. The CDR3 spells CASKAGGLVTEAFF. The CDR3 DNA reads TGTGCCAGCAAAGCCGGGGGTCTCGTCACTGAAGCTTTCTTT.

The DNA for the CDR3 is TGTGCCAGCAGTGAAACCGGGGTACGGTATGGCTACACCTTC. This encodes CASSETGVRYGYTF. This chain connects TRBV2 to TRBJ1-2, with no clear D. From germline, CDR1 is SNHLY and CDR2 FYNNEI. The V end lost 2 bases, the J end lost 5 bases, and 12 bases lay between the germline ends. The CDR3 spans 14 residues. The entire variable domain, with the rest obtained from reference TRBV2 and TRBJ1-2, is as follows: EPEVTQTPSHQVTQMGQEVILRCVPISNHLYFYWYRQILGQKVEFLVSFYNNEISEKSEIFDDQFSVERPDGSNFTLKIRSTKLEDSAMYFCASSETGVRYGYTFGSGTRLTVV.

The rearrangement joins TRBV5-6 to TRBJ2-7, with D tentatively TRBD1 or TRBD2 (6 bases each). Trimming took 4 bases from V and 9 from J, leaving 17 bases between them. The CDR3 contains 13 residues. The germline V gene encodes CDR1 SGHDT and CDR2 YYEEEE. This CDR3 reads CASSIRRGVVQYF. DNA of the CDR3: TGTGCCAGCAGCATCCGGAGGGGGGTAGTGCAGTACTTC.

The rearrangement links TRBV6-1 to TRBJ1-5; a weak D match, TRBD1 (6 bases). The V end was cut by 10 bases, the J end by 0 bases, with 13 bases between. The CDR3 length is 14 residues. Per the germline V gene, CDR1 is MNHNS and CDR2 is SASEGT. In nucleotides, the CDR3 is TGTGCCATAACGGGGGGCCGTAGCAATCAGCCCCAGCATTTT. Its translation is CAITGGRSNQPQHF.

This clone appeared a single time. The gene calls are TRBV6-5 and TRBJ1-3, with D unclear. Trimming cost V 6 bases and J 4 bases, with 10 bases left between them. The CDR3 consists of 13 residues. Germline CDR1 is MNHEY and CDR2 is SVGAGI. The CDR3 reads CASSSYIGNTIYF. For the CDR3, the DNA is TGTGCCAGCAGCTCTTACATAGGAAACACCATATATTTT.

The CDR3 coding sequence is TGTGCCAGCAGTTTATACTTCGGACAGGGGGCCCAGCCCCAGCATTTT. Translation: CASSLYFGQGAQPQHF. The gene calls are TRBV28 and TRBJ1-5; 11 bases align to TRBD1. Trimming at V came to 1 base and at J to 7 bases, leaving 6 bases not matched to a gene. This CDR3 is 16 amino acids long. Germline lookup yields CDR1 MDHEN and CDR2 SYDVKM.

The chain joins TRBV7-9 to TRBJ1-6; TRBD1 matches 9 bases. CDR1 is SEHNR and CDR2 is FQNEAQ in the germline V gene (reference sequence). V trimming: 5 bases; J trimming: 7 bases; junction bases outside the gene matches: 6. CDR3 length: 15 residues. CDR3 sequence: CASSLRQGGNSPLHF. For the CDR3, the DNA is TGTGCCAGCAGCCTGAGACAGGGGGGCAATTCACCCCTCCACTTT.

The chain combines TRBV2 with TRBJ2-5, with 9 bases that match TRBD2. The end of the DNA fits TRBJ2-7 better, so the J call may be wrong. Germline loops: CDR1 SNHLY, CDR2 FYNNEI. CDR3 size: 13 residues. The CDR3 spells CASRGTSSYEQYF. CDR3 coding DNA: TGTGCCAGCAGGGGGACTAGCAGCTACGAGCAGTACTTC.

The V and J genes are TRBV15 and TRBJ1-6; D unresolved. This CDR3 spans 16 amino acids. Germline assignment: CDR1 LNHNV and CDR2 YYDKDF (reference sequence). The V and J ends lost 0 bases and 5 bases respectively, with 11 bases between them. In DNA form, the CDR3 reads TGTGCCACCAGCAGAGATGTGGCGGTTGATAATTCACCCCTCCACTTT. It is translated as CATSRDVAVDNSPLHF.

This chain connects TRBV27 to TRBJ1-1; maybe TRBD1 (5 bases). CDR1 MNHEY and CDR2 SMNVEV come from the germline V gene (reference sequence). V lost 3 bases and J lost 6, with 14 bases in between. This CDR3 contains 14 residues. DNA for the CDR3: TGTGCCAGCAGTTTTAGGGACGGCCGAGCTGAAGCTTTCTTT. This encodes CASSFRDGRAEAFF.

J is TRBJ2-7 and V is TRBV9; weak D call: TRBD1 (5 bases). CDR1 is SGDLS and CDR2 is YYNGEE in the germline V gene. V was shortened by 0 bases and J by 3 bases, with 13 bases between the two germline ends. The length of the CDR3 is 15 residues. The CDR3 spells CASSVAEGVGYEQYF. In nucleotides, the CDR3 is TGTGCCAGCAGCGTAGCTGAAGGGGTAGGCTACGAGCAGTACTTC. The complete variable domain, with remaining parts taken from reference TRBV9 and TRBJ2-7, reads DSGVTQTPKHLITATGQRVTLRCSPRSGDLSVYWYQQSLDQGLQFLIQYYNGEERAKGNILERFSAQQFPDLHSELNLSSLELGDSALYFCASSVAEGVGYEQYFGPGTRLTVT.

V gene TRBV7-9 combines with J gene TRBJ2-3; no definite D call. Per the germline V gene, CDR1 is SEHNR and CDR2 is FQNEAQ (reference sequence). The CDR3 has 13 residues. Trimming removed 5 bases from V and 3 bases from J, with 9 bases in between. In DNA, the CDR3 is TGTGCCAGCAGCCCCACCGGGACAGATACGCAGTATTTT. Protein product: CASSPTGTDTQYF.

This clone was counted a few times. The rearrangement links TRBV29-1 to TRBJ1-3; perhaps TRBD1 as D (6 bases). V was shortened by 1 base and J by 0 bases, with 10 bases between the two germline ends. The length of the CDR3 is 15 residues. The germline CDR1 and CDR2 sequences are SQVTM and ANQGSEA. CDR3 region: CSVEVPTGSGNTIYF. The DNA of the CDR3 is TGCAGCGTTGAAGTTCCGACAGGCTCTGGAAACACCATATATTTT.

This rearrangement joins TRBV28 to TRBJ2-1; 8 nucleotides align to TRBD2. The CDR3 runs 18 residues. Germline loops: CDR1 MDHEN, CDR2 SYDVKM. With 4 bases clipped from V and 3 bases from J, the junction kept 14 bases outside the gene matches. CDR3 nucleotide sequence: TGTGCCAGCAGTTCTCCTTCCTTTAGCGGGACTTACTACAATGAGCAGTTCTTC. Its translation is CASSSPSFSGTYYNEQFF.

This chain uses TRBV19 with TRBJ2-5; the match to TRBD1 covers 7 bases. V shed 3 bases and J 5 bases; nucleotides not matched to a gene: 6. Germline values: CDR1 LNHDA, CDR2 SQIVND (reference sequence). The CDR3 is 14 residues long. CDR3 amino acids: CASSIIGGPETQYF. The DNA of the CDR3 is TGTGCCAGTAGTATTATAGGGGGCCCGGAGACCCAGTACTTC.

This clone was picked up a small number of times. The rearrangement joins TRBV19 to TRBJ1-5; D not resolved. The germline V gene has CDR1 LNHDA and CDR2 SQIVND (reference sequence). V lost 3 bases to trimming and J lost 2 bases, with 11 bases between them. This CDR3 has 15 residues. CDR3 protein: CASSIFLGGNQPQHF. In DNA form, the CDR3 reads TGTGCCAGTAGTATCTTCCTTGGGGGCAATCAGCCCCAGCATTTT.

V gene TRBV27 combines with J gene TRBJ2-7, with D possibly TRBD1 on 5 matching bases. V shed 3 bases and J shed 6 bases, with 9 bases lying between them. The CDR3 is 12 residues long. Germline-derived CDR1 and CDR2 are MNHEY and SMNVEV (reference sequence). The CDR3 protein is CASSLQGGEQYF. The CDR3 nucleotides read TGTGCCAGCAGTTTGCAGGGTGGCGAGCAGTACTTC.

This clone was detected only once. This chain's CDR3 is CASSPVYEQYF. CDR3 in DNA: TGTGCCAGCAGCCCCGTCTACGAGCAGTACTTC. The V call is TRBV7-9, the J call TRBJ2-7; D unclear. Germline V gene data show CDR1 as SEHNR and CDR2 as FQNEAQ (reference sequence). The CDR3 length is 11 residues. Between the trimmed V and J ends, which lost 5 bases and 3 bases, there was a span of 5 bases.

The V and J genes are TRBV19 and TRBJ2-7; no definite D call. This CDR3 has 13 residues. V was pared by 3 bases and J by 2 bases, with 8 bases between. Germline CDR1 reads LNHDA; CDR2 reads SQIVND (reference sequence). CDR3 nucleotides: TGTGCCAGTAGTATCCTCCCAGCCTACGAGCAGTACTTC. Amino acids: CASSILPAYEQYF.

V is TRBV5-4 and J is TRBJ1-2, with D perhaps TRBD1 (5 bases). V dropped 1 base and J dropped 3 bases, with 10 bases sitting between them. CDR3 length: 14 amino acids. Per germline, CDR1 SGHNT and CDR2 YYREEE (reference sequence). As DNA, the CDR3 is TGTGCCAGCAGCTTGAGGGGCGGGCACTATGGCTACACCTTC. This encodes CASSLRGGHYGYTF.

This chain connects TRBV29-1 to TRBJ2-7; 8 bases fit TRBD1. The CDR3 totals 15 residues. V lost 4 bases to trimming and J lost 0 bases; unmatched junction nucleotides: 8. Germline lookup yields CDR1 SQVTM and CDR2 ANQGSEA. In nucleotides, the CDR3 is TGCAGCGTTGTTGCCTGGGGACAGGTCTCCTACGAGCAGTACTTC. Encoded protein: CSVVAWGQVSYEQYF.

The CDR3 bases are TGTGCCAGTAGAGAGGTTGTTAGGTCGGGTGTTACTCATAACTATGGCTACACCTTC. This encodes CASREVVRSGVTHNYGYTF. The chain couples TRBV7-2 to TRBJ1-2, with D hard to call. V lost 9 bases, J lost 1 base, and 30 bases lay in between. This CDR3 has 19 residues. In germline, CDR1 is SGHTA, CDR2 FQGNSA.

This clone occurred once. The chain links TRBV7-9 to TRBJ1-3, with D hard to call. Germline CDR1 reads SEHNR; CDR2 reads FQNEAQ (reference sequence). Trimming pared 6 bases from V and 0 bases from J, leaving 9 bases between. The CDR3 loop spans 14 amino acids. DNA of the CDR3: TGTGCCAGCAGAGAAGGAGGCTCTGGAAACACCATATATTTT. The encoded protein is CASREGGSGNTIYF.